This T cell receptor beta chain was sequenced for a study of OX40 agonist ivuxolimab in advanced cancers. Regarding the complete study: Ivuxolimab was a fully human IgG2 agonistic monoclonal antibody targeting the costimulatory receptor OX40 (CD134). In the dose-escalation cohort, around four fifths of patients were male, and the mean age was 60 years with a range of about 20 to 80. Partial responses were achieved by three dose-escalation patients, of whom one had hepatocellular carcinoma and two had cutaneous melanoma. Of the approximately 50 dose-escalation patients, hepatocellular carcinoma was present in about 19, melanoma in roughly 15, renal cell carcinoma in 9 and head and neck cancer in 9. Peripheral TCRbeta sequencing aimed to test whether ivuxolimab altered TCR sequence diversity and caused clonal T-cell expansion. The monotherapy dose-escalation portion (N of about 50 patients) of the phase I ivuxolimab trial is reported in the paper. Prior anti-PD-1, anti-PD-L1 or anti-CTLA-4 therapy was permitted, and checkpoint inhibitors had been received by less than 45% of dose-escalation patients. Intravenous ivuxolimab was administered to patients every 2 weeks at six dose levels: 0.01, 0.1, 0.3, 1.5, 3 and 10 mg/kg.

Findings and caveats that apply to the study as a whole: Low levels of normalized T-cell clonal expansion were also seen in some patients who did not respond. In partial responders in the 0.1-3.0 mg/kg groups, normalized peripheral clonal expansion was found to be among the lowest, especially among CD8+ T cells. After ivuxolimab, expanded clones were on average more numerous among CD8+ T cells than among CD4+ T cells. Antigen specificity was not determined for the clonally expanded peripheral T cells. At doses from 0.1 to 3.0 mg/kg, clonal expansion was seen in both CD4+ and CD8+ blood T cells between baseline and week 6.

The trial excluded patients who had a history of autoimmune disease or who were on systemic immunosuppression. Peripheral blood for TCR sequencing was collected from all dose cohorts at baseline, on cycle 4 day 1, and on cycle 7 day 1. The samples were taken from a phase I, first-in-human, multicenter, open-label dose-escalation trial of ivuxolimab. Adults with locally advanced or metastatic melanoma, renal cell carcinoma, hepatocellular carcinoma or head and neck squamous cell carcinoma were enrolled in the trial. Before TCR sequencing, CD4+ T cells and CD8+ T cells were sorted from peripheral blood as separate populations. Genomic DNA was extracted from sorted cells for sequencing of the TCRbeta CDR3 region. The immunoSEQ Assay was used to sequence the TCRbeta CDR3 regions. TCRdb carries this immuneACCESS record with in-frame sequences only. Its versions omit some clonotypes, under half of them owing to an unresolved V gene in the studies checked, with the rest unexplained. In all, the sample holds some 70,000 clones, and around 90% of those were seen once. The leading ten clones occupy under 3.5% of the sample.

From cysteine to phenylalanine, the CDR3 is 15 amino acids long. Kept here is only the CDR3 DNA, which spans 45 bases and is read in frame from base 1. V is clipped by 5 bases and J by 0 bases, and the sequence between their germline boundaries is 13 bases long. CDR1 and CDR2 are read off the germline V gene as MDHEN and SYDVKM. Worth noting for this clone: Its cognate antigen has yet to be identified. No quality values exist for individual bases; no much larger clone is one base distant.

The sequence came from an adult with an advanced solid tumor such as melanoma, head and neck, liver or kidney cancer. Sequenced here: CD4+ or CD8+ T cells sorted from blood, sampled in a trial of the OX40 agonist ivuxolimab. The chain links TRBV28 with TRBJ2-5; D gene: possibly TRBD2, on 6 matching bases. The sequence in DNA is TGTGCCAGCAGTGCGCGGGATGGATACCAAGAGACCCAGTACTTC. Translated, this is CASSARDGYQETQYF.